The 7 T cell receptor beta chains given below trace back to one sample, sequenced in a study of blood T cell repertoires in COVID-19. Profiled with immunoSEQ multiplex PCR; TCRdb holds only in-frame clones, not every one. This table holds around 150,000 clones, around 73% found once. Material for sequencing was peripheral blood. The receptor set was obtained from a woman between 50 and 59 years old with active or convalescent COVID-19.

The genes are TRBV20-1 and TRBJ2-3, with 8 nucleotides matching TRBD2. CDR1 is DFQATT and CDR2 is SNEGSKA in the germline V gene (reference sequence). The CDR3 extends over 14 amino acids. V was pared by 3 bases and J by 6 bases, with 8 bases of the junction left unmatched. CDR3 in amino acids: CSASLREGVDTQYF. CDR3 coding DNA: TGCAGTGCTAGTCTACGGGAGGGGGTCGATACGCAGTATTTT.

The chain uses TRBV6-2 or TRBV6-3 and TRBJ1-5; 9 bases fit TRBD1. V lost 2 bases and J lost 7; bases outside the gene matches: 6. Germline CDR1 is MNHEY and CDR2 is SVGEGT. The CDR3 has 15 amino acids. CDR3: CASSYGGQGEQPQHF. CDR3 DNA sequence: TGTGCCAGCAGTTACGGGGGACAGGGAGAACAGCCCCAGCATTTT.

CDR3 region: CASNLGRDNSPLHF. CDR3 sequence (DNA): TGTGCCAGCAACCTCGGGAGGGACAATTCACCCCTCCACTTT. The rearrangement uses TRBV27 and TRBJ1-6; D is perhaps TRBD1 (5 bases). CDR3 length equals 14 residues. The germline V gene has CDR1 MNHEY and CDR2 SMNVEV (reference sequence). The germline V and J ends were trimmed by 7 bases and 7 bases, with 14 bases remaining between them.

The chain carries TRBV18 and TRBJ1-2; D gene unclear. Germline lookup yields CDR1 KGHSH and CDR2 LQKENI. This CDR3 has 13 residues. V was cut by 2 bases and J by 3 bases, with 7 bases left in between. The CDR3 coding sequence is TGTGCCAGCTCACCAAGCGACGACTATGGCTACACCTTC. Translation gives CASSPSDDYGYTF.

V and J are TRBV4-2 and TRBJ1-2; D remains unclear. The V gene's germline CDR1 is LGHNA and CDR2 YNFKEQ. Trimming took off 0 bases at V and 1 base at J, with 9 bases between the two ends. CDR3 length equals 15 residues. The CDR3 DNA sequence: TGTGCCAGCAGCCAAGATACCCAGGATAACTATGGCTACACCTTC. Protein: CASSQDTQDNYGYTF.

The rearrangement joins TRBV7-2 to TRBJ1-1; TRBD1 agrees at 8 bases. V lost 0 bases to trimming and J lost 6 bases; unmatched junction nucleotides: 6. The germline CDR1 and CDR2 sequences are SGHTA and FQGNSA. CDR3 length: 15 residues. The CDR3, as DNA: TGTGCCAGCAGCTTAGCGGGGGGACAGGACTCTGAAGCTTTCTTT. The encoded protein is CASSLAGGQDSEAFF.

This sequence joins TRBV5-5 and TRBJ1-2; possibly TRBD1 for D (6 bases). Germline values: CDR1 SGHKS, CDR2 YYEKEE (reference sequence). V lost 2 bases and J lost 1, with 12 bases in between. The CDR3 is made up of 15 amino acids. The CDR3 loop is CASSFQEGGNYGYTF. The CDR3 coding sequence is TGTGCCAGCAGCTTCCAGGAAGGGGGTAACTATGGCTACACCTTC. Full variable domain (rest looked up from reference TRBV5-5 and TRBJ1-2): DAGVTQSPTHLIKTRGQQVTLRCSPISGHKSVSWYQQVLGQGPQFIFQYYEKEERGRGNFPDRFSARQFPNYSSELNVNALLLGDSALYLCASSFQEGGNYGYTFGSGTRLTVV.